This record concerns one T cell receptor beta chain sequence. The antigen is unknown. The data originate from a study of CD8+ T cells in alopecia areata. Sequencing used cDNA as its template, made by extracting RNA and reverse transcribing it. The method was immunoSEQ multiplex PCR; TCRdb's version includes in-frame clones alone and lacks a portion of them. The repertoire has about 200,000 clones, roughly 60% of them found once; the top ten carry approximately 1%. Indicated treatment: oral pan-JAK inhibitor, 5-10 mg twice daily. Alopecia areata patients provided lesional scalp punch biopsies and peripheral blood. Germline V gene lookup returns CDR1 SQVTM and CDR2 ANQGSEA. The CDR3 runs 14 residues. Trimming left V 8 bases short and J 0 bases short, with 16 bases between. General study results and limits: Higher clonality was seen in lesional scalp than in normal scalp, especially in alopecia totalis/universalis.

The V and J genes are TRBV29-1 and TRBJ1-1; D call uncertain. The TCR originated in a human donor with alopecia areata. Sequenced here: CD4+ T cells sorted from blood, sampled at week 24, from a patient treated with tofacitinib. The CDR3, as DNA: TGCAGCTCCCGCAACCTGGCCTTGAACACTGAAGCTTTCTTT. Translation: CSSRNLALNTEAFF.